These T cell receptor beta chains were read from a single sample in a study of blood T cell repertoires in COVID-19. Clones were sequenced by immunoSEQ multiplex PCR, and TCRdb holds only the in-frame ones, with some missing. The sample records roughly 140,000 clones, about 90% being singletons. The source material was PBMCs or T cells enriched from blood (not recorded which). The receptors shown here come from a man between 60 and 75 years old who had recovered from COVID-19. The conserved cysteine and the conserved F or W are not part of the CDR3 here. The D gene is left open where the match is weak.

cdr3_length j_call d_call v_call cdr3_aa
12 TRBJ1-4 TRBD1 TRBV7-9 ASSLGQGFEKLF
12 TRBJ1-5 TRBD1 TRBV19 ASSIGTGGTAQH
12 TRBJ2-1 TRBD1 TRBV10-2 ASRAPGGKNEQF
12 TRBJ2-5 TRBD2 TRBV28 ASGKLAGEETQY
14 TRBJ1-1 NA TRBV19 ATKSLGGPANTEAF
13 TRBJ1-4 TRBD1 TRBV28 ASSEPGQGNEKLF
12 TRBJ2-7 NA TRBV11-2 ASSRAQNSYEQY
13 TRBJ1-3 NA TRBV15 ATSRDAGSGNTIY
13 TRBJ2-7 NA TRBV2 ASSDIGRPRGAQY
11 TRBJ1-5 TRBD1 TRBV12-3/TRBV12-4 ASSLTGGQPQH
13 TRBJ2-7 TRBD1 TRBV25-1 ASSEWGQGIDEQY
14 TRBJ2-1 TRBD2 TRBV5-4 ASSPRAAGEAGEQF
14 TRBJ1-1 NA TRBV28 ASSLGAGRTHREAF
11 TRBJ1-5 NA TRBV3-1/TRBV3-2 ASSQAQYLPQH
10 TRBJ2-3 NA TRBV11-2 ASTLPTDTQY
13 TRBJ1-5 NA TRBV19 ASSIDRGSNQPQH
12 TRBJ1-2 NA TRBV6-1 ASSESGGGYGYT
12 TRBJ1-2 NA TRBV28 ASSLRGRNYGYT
11 TRBJ1-2 NA TRBV10-3 AISETPSYGYT
12 TRBJ1-1 NA TRBV7-9 ASSFTGLNTEAF
13 TRBJ2-5 TRBD2 TRBV28 ASSKLADLRETQY
11 TRBJ2-5 TRBD1 TRBV2 ASGSGGGETQY
15 TRBJ2-2 NA TRBV7-2 ASSLFPASVATGELF
13 TRBJ2-2 TRBD1 TRBV6-6 ASTRDRLNTGELF
10 TRBJ1-5 NA TRBV30 AWSGVNQPQH
12 TRBJ2-1 NA TRBV21-1 ASGDPRSYNEQF
15 TRBJ2-7 TRBD2 TRBV7-8 ASSPRLAGGRTYEQY
15 TRBJ1-5 TRBD1 TRBV9 ASSQGGNFYSNQPQH
12 TRBJ1-5 NA TRBV30 AWSVDNSGKPQH
11 TRBJ2-7 TRBD2 TRBV12-3/TRBV12-4 ASSGLAGGEQY
12 TRBJ2-2 NA TRBV5-4 ASSLDRVEGELF
14 TRBJ1-6 TRBD1 TRBV7-2 ASSLSGWRTGSPLH
14 TRBJ2-1 NA TRBV28 ASSDSGGYSYNEQF
11 TRBJ2-2 NA TRBV19 ASSPRTRGELF
11 TRBJ2-3 TRBD1 TRBV5-1 ASSGQGIDTQY
12 TRBJ1-5 NA TRBV6-5 ASMRDTNYQPQH
10 TRBJ1-5 NA TRBV11-3 ASSSKTGPQH
10 TRBJ1-5 NA TRBV3-1/TRBV3-2 ASSQVRGPQH
12 TRBJ1-2 NA TRBV2 ASNPSTNNYGYT
13 TRBJ1-4 NA TRBV7-9 ASSLEFQENEKLF
13 TRBJ2-2 TRBD2 TRBV10-2 ASSVAGGRTGELF
14 TRBJ1-3 TRBD1 TRBV4-1 ASSQGQELSGNTIY
12 TRBJ1-5 TRBD1 TRBV6-5 ASRSTGGNQPQH
13 TRBJ2-7 TRBD1 TRBV5-1 ASSPWGQGGYEQY
14 TRBJ2-5 TRBD2 TRBV3-1/TRBV3-2 ASSPRTSGYQETQY
13 TRBJ2-7 NA TRBV28 ASRAFLRGVDEQY
13 TRBJ2-7 NA TRBV6-6 ASSYSKDYSYEQY
13 TRBJ2-2 TRBD1 TRBV7-9 ASSTPGGGTGELF